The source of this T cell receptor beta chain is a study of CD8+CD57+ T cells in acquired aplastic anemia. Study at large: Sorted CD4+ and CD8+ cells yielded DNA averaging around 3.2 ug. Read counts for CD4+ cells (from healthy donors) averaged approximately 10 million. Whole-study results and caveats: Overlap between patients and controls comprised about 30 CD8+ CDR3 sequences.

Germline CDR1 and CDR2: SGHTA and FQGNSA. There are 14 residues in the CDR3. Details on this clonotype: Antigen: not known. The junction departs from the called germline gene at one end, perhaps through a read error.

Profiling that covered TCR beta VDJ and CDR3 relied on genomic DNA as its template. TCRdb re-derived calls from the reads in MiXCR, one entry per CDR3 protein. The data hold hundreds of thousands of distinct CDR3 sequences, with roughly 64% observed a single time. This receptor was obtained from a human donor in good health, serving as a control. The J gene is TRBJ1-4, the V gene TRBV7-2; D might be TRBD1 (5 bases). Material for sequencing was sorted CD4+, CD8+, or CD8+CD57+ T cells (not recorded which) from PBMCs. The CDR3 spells CATSTGPGDEKYFF. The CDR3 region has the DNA TGTGCCACTTCGACTGGCCCCGGGGACGAAAAGTACTTCTTT.